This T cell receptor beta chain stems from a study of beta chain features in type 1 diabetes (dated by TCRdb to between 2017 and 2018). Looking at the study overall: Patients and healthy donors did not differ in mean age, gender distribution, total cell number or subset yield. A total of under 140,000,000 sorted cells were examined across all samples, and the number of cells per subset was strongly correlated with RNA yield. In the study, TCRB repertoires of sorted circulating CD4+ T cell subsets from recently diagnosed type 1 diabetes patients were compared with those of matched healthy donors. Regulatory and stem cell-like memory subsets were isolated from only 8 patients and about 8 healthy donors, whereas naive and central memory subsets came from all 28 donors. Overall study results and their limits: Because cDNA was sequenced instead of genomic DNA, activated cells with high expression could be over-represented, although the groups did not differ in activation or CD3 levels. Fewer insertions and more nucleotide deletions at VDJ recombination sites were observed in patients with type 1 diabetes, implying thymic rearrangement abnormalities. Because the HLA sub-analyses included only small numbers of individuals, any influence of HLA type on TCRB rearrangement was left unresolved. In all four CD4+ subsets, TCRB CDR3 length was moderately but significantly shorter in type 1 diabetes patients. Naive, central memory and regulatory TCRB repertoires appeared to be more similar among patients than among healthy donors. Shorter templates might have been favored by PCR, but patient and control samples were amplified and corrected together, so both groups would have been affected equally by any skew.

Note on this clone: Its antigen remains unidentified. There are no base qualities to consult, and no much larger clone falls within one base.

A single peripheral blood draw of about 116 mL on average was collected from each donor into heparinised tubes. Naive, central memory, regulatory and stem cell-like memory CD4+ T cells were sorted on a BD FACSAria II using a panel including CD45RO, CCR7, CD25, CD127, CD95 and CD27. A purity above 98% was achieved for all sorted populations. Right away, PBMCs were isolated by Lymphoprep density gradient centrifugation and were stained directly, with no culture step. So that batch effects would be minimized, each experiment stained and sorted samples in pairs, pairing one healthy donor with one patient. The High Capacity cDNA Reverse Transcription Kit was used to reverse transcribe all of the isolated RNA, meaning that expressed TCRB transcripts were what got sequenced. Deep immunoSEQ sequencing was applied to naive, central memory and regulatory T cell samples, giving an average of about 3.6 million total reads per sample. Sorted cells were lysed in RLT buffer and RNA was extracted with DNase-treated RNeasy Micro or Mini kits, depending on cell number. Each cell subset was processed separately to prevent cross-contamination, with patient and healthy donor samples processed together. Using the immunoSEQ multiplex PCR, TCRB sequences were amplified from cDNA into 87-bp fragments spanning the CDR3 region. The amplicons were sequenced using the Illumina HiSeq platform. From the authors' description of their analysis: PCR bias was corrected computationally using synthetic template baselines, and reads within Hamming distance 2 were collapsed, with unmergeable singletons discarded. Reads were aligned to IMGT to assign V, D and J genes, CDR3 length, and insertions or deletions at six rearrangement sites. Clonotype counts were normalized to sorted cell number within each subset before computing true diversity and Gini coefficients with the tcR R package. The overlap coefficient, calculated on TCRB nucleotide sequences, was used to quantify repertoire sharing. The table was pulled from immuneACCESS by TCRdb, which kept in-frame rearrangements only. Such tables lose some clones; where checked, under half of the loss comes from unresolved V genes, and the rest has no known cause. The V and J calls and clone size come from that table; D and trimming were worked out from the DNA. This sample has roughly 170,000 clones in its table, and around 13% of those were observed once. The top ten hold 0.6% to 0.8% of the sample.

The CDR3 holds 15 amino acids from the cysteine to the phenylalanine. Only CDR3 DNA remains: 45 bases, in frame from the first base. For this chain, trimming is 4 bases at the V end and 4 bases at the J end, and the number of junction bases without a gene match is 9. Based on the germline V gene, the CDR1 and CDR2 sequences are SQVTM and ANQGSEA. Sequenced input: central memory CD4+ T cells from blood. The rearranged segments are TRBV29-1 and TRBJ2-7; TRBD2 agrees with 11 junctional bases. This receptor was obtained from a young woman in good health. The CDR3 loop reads CSVAELAGGPYEQYF. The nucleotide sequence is TGCAGCGTTGCGGAGTTAGCGGGAGGGCCTTACGAGCAGTACTTC.